The 5 T cell receptor beta chains below were found in one sample sequenced in a study of identical twins. TCRdb fed the 5' RACE reads into MiXCR, producing one record per CDR3 protein. The sample consists of 1.5 million to 2 million distinct CDR3 sequences, about 30% of them appearing once. What was sequenced was cord blood. The receptors shown here come from a newborn girl in good health.

There are a few counts of this clonotype. The genes are TRBV6-2 or TRBV6-3 and TRBJ2-1, with 9 bases that match TRBD2. CDR1 is MNHEY and CDR2 is SVGEGT in the germline V gene. The J segment lost 3 bases and the V segment lost 2 bases, leaving 5 bases of the junction unmatched. The CDR3 loop spans 16 amino acids. The CDR3 nucleotides are TGTGCCAGCAGTTACCCCGGGACTAGCTACTACAATGAGCAGTTCTTC. It specifies CASSYPGTSYYNEQFF.

As for this clonotype: Germline is not matched at one junction end, which may reflect a read error. The chain recombines TRBV7-9 with TRBJ1-2; D is undetermined. Germline CDR1 reads SEHNR; CDR2 reads FQNEAQ (reference sequence). The CDR3 runs to 14 residues. The CDR3 region is CTSSPLWLNYGYTF. DNA of the CDR3: TGTACCAGCAGCCCGCTATGGTTAAACTATGGCTACACCTTC.

CDR3 amino acids: CSARDGGPGYSDTQYF. CDR3 coding DNA: TGCAGTGCTAGAGATGGTGGCCCGGGGTATTCAGATACGCAGTATTTT. V gene TRBV20-1 combines with J gene TRBJ2-3; tentative D call: TRBD2 (5 bases). CDR3 length: 16 amino acids. Trimming pared 0 bases from V and 4 bases from J, leaving 17 bases between. CDR1 is DFQATT and CDR2 is SNEGSKA in the germline V gene (reference sequence).

The chain uses TRBV15 and TRBJ1-2; 11 bases agree with TRBD1. There are 15 residues in the CDR3. Germline-derived CDR1 and CDR2 are LNHNV and YYDKDF (reference sequence). V gave up 0 bases and J gave up 9 bases; unmatched junction bases: 6. CDR3 sequence reads: CATSRDGDRGYSYTF. The CDR3 bases are TGTGCCACCAGCAGAGATGGGGACAGGGGGTACAGCTACACCTTC.

This clonotype was counted between two and nine times. V is TRBV5-1 and J is TRBJ2-5; D call uncertain. TRBJ2-7 matches the DNA end more closely, so the J call is doubtful. Germline CDR1 and CDR2: SGHRS and YFSETQ. This CDR3 comprises 12 residues. CDR3 sequence reads: CASSLPDLEQYF. As DNA, the CDR3 is TGCGCCAGCAGCTTGCCGGATCTCGAGCAGTACTTC.